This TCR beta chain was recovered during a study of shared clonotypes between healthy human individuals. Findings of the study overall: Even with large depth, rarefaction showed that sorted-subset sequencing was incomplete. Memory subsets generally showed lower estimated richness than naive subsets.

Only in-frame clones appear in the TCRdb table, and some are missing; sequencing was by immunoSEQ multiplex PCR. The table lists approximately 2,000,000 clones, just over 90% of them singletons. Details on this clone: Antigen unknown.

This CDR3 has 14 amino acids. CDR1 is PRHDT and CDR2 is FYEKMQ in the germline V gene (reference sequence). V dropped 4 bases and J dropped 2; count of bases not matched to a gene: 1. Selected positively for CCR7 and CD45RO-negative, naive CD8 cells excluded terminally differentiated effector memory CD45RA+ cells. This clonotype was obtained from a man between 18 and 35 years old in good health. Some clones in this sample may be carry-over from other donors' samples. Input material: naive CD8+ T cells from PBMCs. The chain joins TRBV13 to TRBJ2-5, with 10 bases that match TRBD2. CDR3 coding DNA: TGTGCCAGCAGCTGGGGACTAGCGCAAGAGACCCAGTACTTC. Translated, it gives CASSWGLAQETQYF.